Presented here are 23 T cell receptor beta chains from one specimen sequenced in a study of chemoradiotherapy in HPV16-positive cancers. Sequenced by immunoSEQ multiplex PCR; TCRdb stores in-frame clones only, minus some. This sample has some 9,900 clones; 60% to 85% occur once, and the top ten carry approximately 13%. The source material was tumor tissue, sampled from a patient who underwent chemoradiotherapy. The receptor source for this set is a human donor with HPV-associated anogenital cancer.

The chain combines TRBV5-1 with TRBJ2-1; a weak D match, TRBD1 (5 bases). The germline V and J ends were trimmed by 0 bases and 7 bases, with 14 bases remaining between them. The CDR3 extends over 15 amino acids. Germline CDR1 reads SGHRS; CDR2 reads YFSETQ. The CDR3 region is CASSLAGQAMNEQFF. CDR3 nucleotides: TGCGCCAGCAGCTTGGCCGGACAAGCTATGAATGAGCAGTTCTTC.

The chain has TRBV7-9 and TRBJ1-2; TRBD1 is a possible D gene (5 bases). The germline CDR1 and CDR2 sequences are SEHNR and FQNEAQ (reference sequence). The CDR3 has 13 amino acids. V shed 0 bases and J shed 4 bases, with 6 bases lying between them. The CDR3 is CASSLAGGYGYTF. The DNA for the CDR3 is TGTGCCAGCAGCTTAGCGGGGGGCTATGGCTACACCTTC.

This clone was observed a single time. This rearrangement joins TRBV2 to TRBJ2-3, with 10 bases aligning to TRBD2. V was pared by 5 bases and J by 4 bases, with 3 bases of the junction left unmatched. The CDR3 contains 14 residues. Per germline, CDR1 SNHLY and CDR2 FYNNEI. The DNA of the CDR3 is TGTGCCAGCAGTCCGGGACTAGCGTCAGATACGCAGTATTTT. Its protein is CASSPGLASDTQYF.

In the case of this clone: This sample also contains other DNA sequences that code for the same CDR3. The genes are TRBV19 and TRBJ1-2; the D gene is possibly TRBD1 (5 bases). This CDR3 contains 14 residues. Germline V lookup: CDR1 LNHDA, CDR2 SQIVND (reference sequence). The V and J ends lost 3 bases and 2 bases respectively, with 10 bases between them. The CDR3 sequence: CASSIPAGNYGYTF. The DNA of the CDR3 is TGTGCCAGTAGTATTCCGGCAGGGAACTATGGCTACACCTTC.

The gene calls are TRBV6-6 and TRBJ1-2, with 9 bases matching TRBD1. From germline, CDR1 is MNHNY and CDR2 SVGAGI (reference sequence). There are 14 residues in the CDR3. Trimming removed 5 bases from V and 8 bases from J; junction bases left unmatched: 9. CDR3 nucleotide sequence: TGTGCCAGCAGTATTAGACAGGGGGTGAGCGGCTACACCTTC. Protein: CASSIRQGVSGYTF.

The chain has TRBV5-6 and TRBJ2-3; D gene uncertain. Germline-derived CDR1 and CDR2 are SGHDT and YYEEEE. CDR3 length equals 14 residues. Trimming stripped 1 base from V and 0 bases from J, with 6 bases between. The CDR3 DNA follows: TGTGCCAGCAGCTTGTCGCAGAGCACAGATACGCAGTATTTT. It is translated as CASSLSQSTDTQYF. Together with reference TRBV5-6 and TRBJ2-3, the CDR3 gives the full variable domain: DAGVTQSPTHLIKTRGQQVTLRCSPKSGHDTVSWYQQALGQGPQFIFQYYEEEERQRGNFPDRFSGHQFPNYSSELNVNALLLGDSALYLCASSLSQSTDTQYFGPGTRLTVL.

This rearrangement joins TRBV5-4 to TRBJ2-3; 12 bases fit TRBD1. With V trimmed by 4 bases and J by 5 bases, 14 bases remained unmatched. The germline V gene encodes CDR1 SGHNT and CDR2 YYREEE (reference sequence). The length of the CDR3 is 18 residues. CDR3 protein: CASSAGTGGVRKKDTQYF. CDR3 in DNA: TGTGCCAGCAGCGCCGGGACAGGGGGCGTGAGGAAGAAAGATACGCAGTATTTT.

The J gene is TRBJ2-5, the V gene TRBV6-5, with a possible D match to TRBD2 (6 bases). The CDR3 totals 13 residues. Trimming stripped 3 bases from V and 5 bases from J, with 10 bases between. Germline V gene sequence: CDR1 MNHEY, CDR2 SVGAGI. The CDR3: CASSYGAGETQYF. The CDR3 nucleotides are TGTGCCAGCAGTTATGGCGCGGGGGAGACCCAGTACTTC.

The chain has TRBV9 and TRBJ2-1, with 11 nucleotides matching TRBD2. This CDR3 contains 15 residues. Germline CDR1 reads SGDLS; CDR2 reads YYNGEE. V shed 4 bases, J shed 4 bases, and the junction held 4 bases outside the gene matches. CDR3 bases: TGTGCCAGCAGCCCGAGACTAGCGGGGTACAATGAGCAGTTCTTC. Its translation: CASSPRLAGYNEQFF.

This chain links TRBV7-9 with TRBJ1-1; TRBD1 matches at 12 bases. The CDR3 covers 17 residues. Germline loops: CDR1 SEHNR, CDR2 FQNEAQ (reference sequence). Trimming took 1 base from V and 4 from J; bases not matched to a gene: 7. The CDR3 sequence: CASSLDGDRGRGTEAFF. The CDR3 nucleotides are TGTGCCAGCAGCTTAGATGGGGACAGGGGGCGCGGCACTGAAGCTTTCTTT.

The chain uses TRBV5-1 and TRBJ1-3; 8 nucleotides agree with TRBD1. This CDR3 comprises 16 residues. Trimming removed 4 bases from V and 0 bases from J; junction bases left unmatched: 6. CDR1 and CDR2 from the germline V gene are SGHRS and YFSETQ. The CDR3 region has the DNA TGCGCCAGCAGCAAAAAGACAGGGGACTCTGGAAACACCATATATTTT. It encodes CASSKKTGDSGNTIYF.

This clone was seen just once. This chain connects TRBV11-1 to TRBJ1-2; maybe TRBD1 (5 bases). Looked up from germline, CDR1 is SGHAT and CDR2 is FQDESV (reference sequence). Trimming stripped 1 base from V and 8 bases from J, with 14 bases between. The CDR3 is made up of 14 amino acids. CDR3 protein: CASSLGQGFNGYTF. The CDR3, as DNA: TGTGCCAGCAGCTTAGGTCAGGGTTTTAACGGCTACACCTTC.

The genes are TRBV5-1 and TRBJ1-1; D uncertain. Germline V gene sequence: CDR1 SGHRS, CDR2 YFSETQ. This CDR3 is 14 amino acids long. The V end lost 0 bases, the J end lost 6 bases, and 12 bases lay between the germline ends. In DNA form, the CDR3 reads TGCGCCAGCAGCTTGGGTCCTACGACGGCTGAAGCTTTCTTT. It codes for CASSLGPTTAEAFF.

The rearrangement links TRBV4-1 to TRBJ2-3, with a tentative D call TRBD2 (5 bases). V lost 0 bases and J lost 6, with 13 bases in between. Germline V lookup: CDR1 MGHRA, CDR2 YSYEKL. The CDR3 sequence is 15 residues long. The CDR3 coding sequence is TGCGCCAGCAGCCAAGAAAACTATCCGGGGGATACGCAGTATTTT. Translating it yields CASSQENYPGDTQYF.

The rearrangement joins TRBV10-3 to TRBJ2-2; TRBD1 might be the D (6 bases). Trimming cost V 2 bases and J 0 bases, with 13 bases left between them. The CDR3 covers 17 residues. Per the germline V gene, CDR1 is ENHRY and CDR2 is SYGVKD. For the CDR3, the DNA is TGTGCCATCAGTGAGCAGGACAGCTACGCGAACACCGGGGAGCTGTTTTTT. This translates into CAISEQDSYANTGELFF.

V is TRBV6-1 and J is TRBJ1-4, with 8 positions matching TRBD1. V gave up 5 bases and J gave up 0 bases; unmatched junction bases: 2. This CDR3 has 15 residues. Germline V CDR1 and CDR2: MNHNS, SASEGT. The CDR3 nucleotides read TGTGCCAGCAGTAAGACAGGGGCAACTAATGAAAAACTGTTTTTT. The encoded protein is CASSKTGATNEKLFF.

The chain carries TRBV25-1 and TRBJ1-6, with 7 bases aligning to TRBD1. With 1 base clipped from V and 8 bases from J, the junction kept 5 bases outside the gene matches. CDR1 MGHDK and CDR2 SYGVNS come from the germline V gene. The CDR3 covers 15 residues. CDR3 sequence reads: CASSELVTGDSPLHF. CDR3 in DNA: TGTGCCAGCAGTGAATTAGTTACAGGGGATTCACCCCTCCACTTT.

V is TRBV5-6 and J is TRBJ2-7; 7 positions match TRBD1. Germline V lookup: CDR1 SGHDT, CDR2 YYEEEE. V trimming: 4 bases; J trimming: 2 bases; junction bases outside the gene matches: 9. This CDR3 contains 15 residues. The CDR3 protein is CASSVRDRSPYEQYF. The CDR3 DNA follows: TGTGCCAGCAGCGTTCGGGACAGAAGTCCCTACGAGCAGTACTTC. Combining the CDR3 with reference TRBV5-6 and TRBJ2-7 gives the whole variable domain DAGVTQSPTHLIKTRGQQVTLRCSPKSGHDTVSWYQQALGQGPQFIFQYYEEEERQRGNFPDRFSGHQFPNYSSELNVNALLLGDSALYLCASSVRDRSPYEQYFGPGTRLTVT.

The rearrangement joins TRBV12-5 to TRBJ1-1; no clear D gene. This CDR3 comprises 14 residues. CDR1 LGHNT and CDR2 FRNRAP come from the germline V gene. With 1 base removed from V and 3 bases from J, the gap between germline ends came to 9 bases. CDR3 DNA: TGTGCTAGTGGTTTGGGGCAGATTGACACTGAAGCTTTCTTT. It encodes CASGLGQIDTEAFF.

A word on this clone: A read error may produce the germline difference seen at one junction end. The V call is TRBV7-7, the J call TRBJ1-3, with a tentative D call TRBD1 (5 bases). The V gene's germline CDR1 is SSHAT and CDR2 FNYEAQ (reference sequence). There are 17 residues in the CDR3. The DNA for the CDR3 is TGTGCTAGCAGCCCAACCACCCGAGGGGCTACTGGAAACACCATATATTTT. The encoded protein is CASSPTTRGATGNTIYF.

The V call is TRBV19, the J call TRBJ1-4, with D unclear. The CDR3 spans 13 residues. Germline V CDR1 and CDR2: LNHDA, SQIVND (reference sequence). With 9 bases removed from V and 8 bases from J, the gap between germline ends came to 16 bases. This chain's CDR3 is CASTGPAKEKLFF. In DNA form, the CDR3 reads TGTGCCAGCACGGGCCCGGCCAAGGAAAAACTGTTTTTT.

This clone appeared a few times. The chain joins TRBV28 to TRBJ1-2, with TRBD1 as a possible D gene (5 bases). V was pared by 6 bases and J by 8 bases, with 16 bases between. Germline values: CDR1 MDHEN, CDR2 SYDVKM. The CDR3 loop spans 13 amino acids. CDR3 protein: CASRGTLKQGYTF. CDR3 DNA sequence: TGTGCCAGCAGGGGGACCTTGAAACAAGGCTACACCTTC.

The chain recombines TRBV18 with TRBJ2-3; D uncertain. Deletions cut 4 bases from V and 2 bases from J, with 13 bases between. This CDR3 is 15 amino acids long. In germline, CDR1 is KGHSH, CDR2 LQKENI. In DNA, the CDR3 is TGTGCCAGCTCACGCTCTGACCGGCCCACAGATACGCAGTATTTT. Amino acids: CASSRSDRPTDTQYF.